This is a list of T cell receptor beta chains from one sample in a study of identifying expanded T cells in peripheral blood. Profiling relied on immunoSEQ multiplex PCR, and the TCRdb table lists in-frame clones only, not all of them. Counted here are approximately 110,000 clones, roughly 90% occurring once; the ten biggest clones make up about a sixth. Sequencing was carried out using blood. These receptors came from a person aged 18-70 years in good health. The CDR3 runs from the conserved cysteine through the conserved F or W. The order of the fields is clone size, V gene, D gene, J gene, CDR3 protein, CDR3 DNA. The D gene is left open where the match is weak. The size field is filled for only some rows; it gives once, few, many or a size class.

>.|TRBV18|.|TRBJ1-1
CASSPLIDGSTEAFF
TGTGCCAGCTCACCACTTATAGACGGAAGTACTGAAGCTTTCTTT
>.|TRBV11-2|TRBD1|TRBJ2-7
CASSFGQGYSYEQYF
TGTGCCAGCAGCTTCGGACAGGGCTACTCCTACGAGCAGTACTTC
>.|TRBV4-2|.|TRBJ2-1
CASAPGLQYNEQFF
TGTGCCAGCGCACCGGGACTCCAATACAATGAGCAGTTCTTC
>.|TRBV7-2|TRBD2|TRBJ2-3
CASSLTSGGGTQYF
TGTGCCAGCAGCTTAACTAGCGGGGGGGGTACGCAGTATTTT
>once|TRBV4-2|.|TRBJ2-3
CASSPQTGPPDTQYF
TGTGCCAGCAGCCCACAGACTGGACCCCCAGATACGCAGTATTTT
>.|TRBV10-2|.|TRBJ2-5
CASRSPPSLAQETQYF
TGCGCCAGCAGATCCCCCCCGTCACTAGCTCAAGAGACCCAGTACTTC
>.|TRBV14|.|TRBJ2-2
CASSLQGGVTGELFF
TGTGCCAGCAGCCTACAGGGGGGGGTCACCGGGGAGCTGTTTTTT
>few|TRBV11-2|.|TRBJ1-2
CASSPWSEGYTF
TGTGCCAGCAGCCCGTGGTCGGAAGGCTACACCTTC
>.|TRBV23-1|.|TRBJ1-2
CASSLGMPTPFNYGYTF
TGCGCCAGCTCGTTGGGGATGCCCACCCCCTTTAACTATGGCTACACCTTC
>.|TRBV29-1|.|TRBJ1-2
CSAQPGMGGYTF
TGCAGCGCCCAACCGGGAATGGGTGGCTACACCTTC
>.|TRBV12-5|.|TRBJ1-2
CASGLGYGRGYGYTF
TGTGCTAGTGGTTTGGGGTACGGACGGGGTTATGGCTACACCTTC
>.|TRBV7-2|TRBD2|TRBJ2-7
CASSRTSMYEQYF
TGTGCCAGCAGCCGGACTAGTATGTACGAGCAGTACTTC
>.|TRBV6-5|TRBD2|TRBJ2-7
CASTPGGAYEQYF
TGTGCCAGCACCCCCGGGGGGGCCTACGAGCAGTACTTC
>.|TRBV7-9|.|TRBJ2-1
CASSLGRRLSGYNEQFF
TGTGCCAGCAGCTTAGGCCGTCGTCTATCCGGCTACAATGAGCAGTTCTTC
>.|TRBV6-1|TRBD1|TRBJ2-7
CASSVMRVWTGSSYEQYF
TGTGCCAGCAGTGTAATGAGGGTGTGGACAGGATCGTCCTACGAGCAGTACTTC
>once|TRBV6-1|.|TRBJ1-2
CASSEVRLLYGYTF
TGTGCCAGCAGTGAAGTCCGGCTTCTCTATGGCTACACCTTC
>.|TRBV29-1|TRBD2|TRBJ2-5
CSVDTGGPGRKETQYF
TGCAGCGTTGATACGGGGGGGCCGGGTAGAAAAGAGACCCAGTACTTC
>few|TRBV7-7|.|TRBJ2-5
CASSSSQGGFETQYF
TGTGCCAGCAGCTCTTCACAGGGGGGGTTCGAGACCCAGTACTTC
>once|TRBV4-3|TRBD1|TRBJ1-1
CASSRVQGHTEAFF
TGCGCCAGCAGCCGAGTACAGGGGCACACTGAAGCTTTCTTT
>.|TRBV5-1|.|TRBJ2-6
CASDQAPGGANVLTF
TGCGCCAGCGACCAAGCACCTGGAGGGGCCAACGTCCTGACTTTC
>once|TRBV18|TRBD1|TRBJ2-3
CASSLDRQGVTRTDTQYF
TGTGCCAGCTCACTAGACCGACAGGGGGTCACCCGCACGGATACGCAGTATTTT
>.|TRBV28|.|TRBJ1-1
CASSYNDRRNTEAFF
TGTGCCAGCAGCTATAACGACAGGAGAAACACTGAAGCTTTCTTT
>.|TRBV7-9|.|TRBJ1-1
CASRPGNTEAFF
TGTGCCAGCAGACCGGGAAACACTGAAGCTTTCTTT
>.|TRBV4-1|.|TRBJ2-7
CASSQDRFQGQYEQYF
TGCGCCAGCAGCCAAGATAGGTTCCAGGGTCAGTACGAGCAGTACTTC